The 32 T cell receptor beta chains below all came from one sample that was sequenced in a study of control samples from healthy donors and cancer patients. The data were produced by immunoSEQ multiplex PCR, yet TCRdb's version contains in-frame clones alone and is incomplete. The repertoire holds nearly 40,000 clones, with about 94% as singletons. Sequences were obtained from blood. The receptors were gathered from a woman aged 50 to 65 in good health.

The CDR3 reads CASSNQGRNYGYTF. CDR3 coding DNA: TGTGCCAGTAGTAATCAGGGCAGAAACTATGGCTACACCTTC. The chain carries TRBV19 and TRBJ1-2; D perhaps matches TRBD1 (5 bases). Germline V lookup: CDR1 LNHDA, CDR2 SQIVND (reference sequence). This CDR3 spans 14 amino acids. The V end lost 4 bases, the J end lost 2 bases, and 11 bases lay between the germline ends.

This sequence joins TRBV11-2 and TRBJ1-1; D uncertain. The CDR3 runs 13 residues. Trimming removed 4 bases from V and 4 bases from J, with 10 bases in between. Germline CDR1 SGHAT, CDR2 FQNNGV. The CDR3 sequence: CASSYTGGTEAFF. The CDR3 nucleotides read TGTGCCAGCAGCTACACGGGTGGCACTGAAGCTTTCTTT.

The chain is built from TRBV5-1 and TRBJ2-4; possible D gene TRBD1, 6 bases. V was pared by 0 bases and J by 9 bases, with 10 bases between. CDR3 size: 13 residues. The germline V gene encodes CDR1 SGHRS and CDR2 YFSETQ. The CDR3 region is CASSLAGQSIQYF. The DNA of the CDR3 is TGCGCCAGCAGCTTGGCAGGACAGAGCATTCAGTACTTC.

The CDR3: CASRRTGPAGNTIYF. CDR3 sequence (DNA): TGTGCCAGCAGGAGGACAGGTCCGGCTGGAAACACCATATATTTT. The V call is TRBV2, the J call TRBJ1-3; 7 bases line up with TRBD1. The CDR3 is 15 residues long. Germline loops: CDR1 SNHLY, CDR2 FYNNEI. Losses at the gene ends were 6 bases for V and 2 bases for J; bases not matched to a gene: 7.

This CDR3 reads CSARVSYEQYF. The CDR3 DNA sequence: TGCAGTGCTAGAGTCTCCTACGAGCAGTACTTC. V is TRBV20-1 and J is TRBJ2-7; no clear D. V was shortened by 1 base and J by 0 bases, with 1 base between the two germline ends. CDR1 is DFQATT, CDR2 SNEGSKA, per germline (reference sequence). The CDR3 has 11 amino acids.

The gene calls are TRBV11-2 and TRBJ2-1, with TRBD2 matching over 7 bases. J lost 10 bases, V lost 1 base, and 10 bases had no gene match. The CDR3 loop spans 15 amino acids. The germline gives CDR1 SGHAT, CDR2 FQNNGV. The CDR3: CASSLGGGSPREQFF. CDR3 sequence (DNA): TGTGCCAGCAGCTTAGGCGGGGGTTCCCCCAGGGAGCAGTTCTTC.

This clone came up a few times. The rearrangement uses TRBV21-1 and TRBJ2-7; no check of the table's D call, TRBD1, against the DNA was made. TRBV21-1 is assigned pseudogene status. This CDR3 is 16 amino acids long. In DNA, the CDR3 is TGTGCCAGCAGCAAACGCAGGACAGGGAATCCCCACGAGCAGTACTTC. Translation gives CASSKRRTGNPHEQYF.

The rearrangement joins TRBV6-5 to TRBJ1-5; D gene unclear. This CDR3 has 15 amino acids. Germline lookup yields CDR1 MNHEY and CDR2 SVGAGI. Trimming cost V 6 bases and J 2 bases, with 14 bases left between them. The CDR3 region is CASSWEGFGNQPQHF. In DNA, the CDR3 is TGTGCCAGCAGCTGGGAAGGGTTTGGCAATCAGCCCCAGCATTTT.

The V call is TRBV3-1 (or the pseudogene TRBV3-2), the J call TRBJ1-2; D not certain. The CDR3 runs 15 residues. V was trimmed by 1 base and J by 6 bases, leaving 15 bases between them. Germline V gene data show CDR1 as LGHDT and CDR2 as YNNKEL (reference sequence). The CDR3 nucleotides read TGTGCCAGCAGCCAAGGCAATCGGGGAGTGCATGGCTACACCTTC. This gives the protein CASSQGNRGVHGYTF.

This chain uses TRBV5-6 with TRBJ2-1, with D uncertain. CDR1 and CDR2 (germline): SGHDT, YYEEEE. The CDR3 sequence is 14 residues long. V lost 2 bases and J 1 base, leaving 7 bases between the germline ends. As DNA, the CDR3 is TGTGCCAGCAGCTTCAGCATTTCCTACAATGAGCAGTTCTTC. Translating it yields CASSFSISYNEQFF.

The rearrangement uses TRBV7-2 and TRBJ2-5; D remains unclear. There are 12 residues in the CDR3. The germline CDR1 and CDR2 sequences are SGHTA and FQGNSA. With 5 bases removed from V and 2 bases from J, the gap between germline ends came to 6 bases. CDR3 in DNA: TGTGCCAGCAGCACCTTACAAGAGACCCAGTACTTC. Amino acid sequence: CASSTLQETQYF.

This clone was seen more than once but under ten times. The CDR3 protein is CASSLAKGPGHYGYTF. In nucleotides, the CDR3 is TGCGCCAGCAGCTTGGCCAAAGGGCCGGGCCACTATGGCTACACCTTC. The chain has TRBV5-1 and TRBJ1-2; D ambiguous. CDR3 length: 16 residues. Trimming pared 0 bases from V and 3 bases from J, leaving 15 bases between. Germline assignment: CDR1 SGHRS and CDR2 YFSETQ.

This chain links TRBV28 with TRBJ2-7, with D unclear. The CDR3 is 14 amino acids. Trimming stripped 3 bases from V and 5 bases from J, with 14 bases between. The germline V gene has CDR1 MDHEN and CDR2 SYDVKM. The chain's CDR3 is CASSLRQVANEQYF. The CDR3, as DNA: TGTGCCAGCAGTTTGAGGCAGGTCGCCAACGAGCAGTACTTC.

The chain is built from TRBV2 and TRBJ1-6, with TRBD1 matching over 9 bases. The CDR3 runs to 13 residues. J was trimmed by 14 bases and V by 4 bases; bases with no gene match: 6. The germline CDR1 and CDR2 sequences are SNHLY and FYNNEI. As DNA, the CDR3 is TGTGCCAGCAGTGTGGAAGACAGGGGGGCCCTCCACTTT. Protein product: CASSVEDRGALHF.

This rearrangement joins TRBV7-2 to TRBJ1-4; 9 bases align to TRBD1. The CDR3 covers 15 residues. J lost 7 bases, V lost 3 bases, and 6 bases had no gene match. Germline V gives CDR1 SGHTA, CDR2 FQGNSA. CDR3 residues: CASSFTDRGGEKLFF. CDR3 DNA: TGTGCCAGCAGCTTCACGGACAGGGGCGGTGAAAAACTGTTTTTT.

This rearrangement joins TRBV3-1 (or the pseudogene TRBV3-2) to TRBJ2-1; no clear D gene. Germline CDR1 LGHDT, CDR2 YNNKEL (reference sequence). CDR3 length: 13 amino acids. V lost 3 bases, J lost 9 bases, and 12 bases lay in between. CDR3: CASSHGQSSEQFF. CDR3 bases: TGTGCCAGCAGCCATGGGCAGTCGAGTGAGCAGTTCTTC.

The chain employs TRBV5-1 and TRBJ1-1, with D perhaps TRBD1 (5 bases). Germline loops: CDR1 SGHRS, CDR2 YFSETQ. Trimming took off 2 bases at V and 0 bases at J, with 11 bases between the two ends. The CDR3 has 15 residues. CDR3 sequence: CASSLTAGMNTEAFF. DNA for the CDR3: TGCGCCAGCAGCTTAACGGCAGGGATGAACACTGAAGCTTTCTTT.

V and J are TRBV11-3 and TRBJ1-2, with D hard to call. The CDR3 loop spans 12 amino acids. V lost 2 bases, J lost 4 bases, and 5 bases lay in between. Germline values: CDR1 SGHNT, CDR2 YENEEA. The CDR3 nucleotides are TGTGCCAGCAGCTTAAACGGCTATGGCTACACCTTC. Its protein is CASSLNGYGYTF.

This sequence joins TRBV5-6 and TRBJ2-3; D is unclear. Germline CDR1 SGHDT, CDR2 YYEEEE. Trimming pared 0 bases from V and 1 base from J, leaving 3 bases between. The CDR3 loop spans 13 amino acids. The CDR3 is CASSLGGTDTQYF. CDR3 nucleotides: TGTGCCAGCAGCTTGGGCGGCACAGATACGCAGTATTTT.

V gene TRBV5-1 combines with J gene TRBJ2-1, with 12 bases identical to TRBD1. The CDR3 contains 15 residues. Trimming cost V 4 bases and J 4 bases; bases outside gene matches: 3. Per germline, CDR1 SGHRS and CDR2 YFSETQ. CDR3 in amino acids: CASSPGQGAYNEQFF. The DNA for the CDR3 is TGCGCCAGCAGCCCGGGACAGGGGGCTTACAATGAGCAGTTCTTC. The whole variable domain, remainder taken from reference TRBV5-1 and TRBJ2-1, is KAGVTQTPRYLIKTRGQQVTLSCSPISGHRSVSWYQQTPGQGLQFLFEYFSETQRNKGNFPGRFSGRQFSNSRSEMNVSTLELGDSALYLCASSPGQGAYNEQFFGPGTRLTVL.

The chain links TRBV27 to TRBJ2-1, with TRBD1 matching over 11 bases. The germline V gene has CDR1 MNHEY and CDR2 SMNVEV (reference sequence). The V and J ends lost 7 bases and 9 bases, in that order; junction bases with no gene match: 5. The CDR3 contains 13 residues. The CDR3 reads CASKGQGVSEQFF. The DNA of the CDR3 is TGTGCCAGCAAGGGACAGGGGGTCTCTGAGCAGTTCTTC.

V is TRBV9 and J is TRBJ1-1; D gene uncertain. The CDR3 runs to 13 residues. CDR1 is SGDLS, CDR2 YYNGEE, per germline. The V end lost 1 base, the J end lost 1 base, and 5 bases lay between the germline ends. CDR3 bases: TGTGCCAGCAGCGTAATTGGGAACACTGAAGCTTTCTTT. Translation gives CASSVIGNTEAFF.

The chain couples TRBV27 to TRBJ2-2; no firm D call. V was cut by 6 bases and J by 6 bases, with 8 bases left in between. Germline CDR1 is MNHEY and CDR2 is SMNVEV (reference sequence). The CDR3 extends over 12 amino acids. CDR3 loop: CASSRLAGELFF. The CDR3, as DNA: TGTGCCAGCAGCCGGTTGGCCGGGGAGCTGTTTTTT.

J is TRBJ2-7 and V is TRBV30; 8 bases are shared with TRBD2. The CDR3 consists of 14 residues. The trim removed 0 bases at V and 4 bases at J, leaving 5 bases unmatched. Germline loops: CDR1 GTSNPN, CDR2 SVGIG (reference sequence). The CDR3 loop is CAWSVRPSGYEQYF. CDR3 DNA sequence: TGTGCCTGGAGTGTACGGCCTAGCGGGTACGAGCAGTACTTC.

The chain recombines TRBV6-2 or TRBV6-3 with TRBJ1-5, with TRBD1 matching 7 bases. The germline gives CDR1 MNHEY, CDR2 SVGEGT. Unmatched junction bases numbered 2, after V lost 5 bases and J lost 10 bases. The length of the CDR3 is 11 residues. CDR3 DNA: TGTGCCAGCAGTCAAGGGGGCCCCCAGCATTTT. It is translated as CASSQGGPQHF.

The chain recombines TRBV19 with TRBJ1-1, with unresolved D. This CDR3 is 14 amino acids long. CDR1 LNHDA and CDR2 SQIVND come from the germline V gene (reference sequence). The V end was cut by 2 bases, the J end by 7 bases, with 14 bases between. DNA of the CDR3: TGTGCCAGTAGTATAATTGCCGGAGAAGATGAAGCTTTCTTT. This translates into CASSIIAGEDEAFF.

The chain is built from TRBV30 and TRBJ2-3; 10 bases match TRBD2. Germline CDR1 GTSNPN, CDR2 SVGIG (reference sequence). The ends lost 0 bases at V and 3 bases at J; junction bases unmatched: 0. The CDR3 is 14 residues long. The CDR3 here is CAWSVAGGTDTQYF. CDR3 nucleotide sequence: TGTGCCTGGAGTGTAGCGGGGGGGACAGATACGCAGTATTTT.

This chain links TRBV5-4 with TRBJ2-2, with D unclear. The germline V gene encodes CDR1 SGHNT and CDR2 YYREEE (reference sequence). Trimming removed 0 bases at V and 7 bases at J, with 7 bases between. The CDR3 loop spans 13 amino acids. The CDR3, as DNA: TGTGCCAGCAGCTTGGCAGGTTACGGGGAGCTGTTTTTT. Encoded protein: CASSLAGYGELFF.

This clone was detected only once. The V gene is TRBV18, the J gene TRBJ2-7; D ambiguous. V lost 3 bases to trimming and J lost 3 bases, with 15 bases between them. The CDR3 has 15 residues. Germline assignment: CDR1 KGHSH and CDR2 LQKENI. The DNA of the CDR3 is TGTGCCAGCTCACCGGGCTTCCAGGTGGGCTACGAGCAGTACTTC. This codes for CASSPGFQVGYEQYF.

The chain recombines TRBV27 with TRBJ1-2; D is unresolved. Germline lookup yields CDR1 MNHEY and CDR2 SMNVEV (reference sequence). The CDR3 covers 13 residues. V dropped 3 bases and J dropped 6 bases, with 11 bases sitting between them. CDR3 amino acids: CASSLGSVDGYTF. The DNA of the CDR3 is TGTGCCAGCAGTTTGGGATCGGTCGATGGCTACACCTTC.

The chain carries TRBV7-9 and TRBJ1-2; no definite D call. Germline CDR1 SEHNR, CDR2 FQNEAQ (reference sequence). This CDR3 spans 10 amino acids. Between the trimmed V and J ends, which lost 11 bases and 5 bases, there was a span of 9 bases. The CDR3 DNA reads as TGTGCCGCCTTTGCTTATGGCTACACCTTC. It yields the protein CAAFAYGYTF.

The rearrangement links TRBV19 to TRBJ2-1; 7 nucleotides match TRBD2. This CDR3 spans 14 amino acids. V was clipped by 7 bases and J by 1 base; unmatched bases: 4. Germline V gene data show CDR1 as LNHDA and CDR2 as SQIVND (reference sequence). This CDR3 reads CASTPGGSYNEQFF. CDR3 DNA: TGTGCCAGTACCCCGGGGGGTTCCTACAATGAGCAGTTCTTC.